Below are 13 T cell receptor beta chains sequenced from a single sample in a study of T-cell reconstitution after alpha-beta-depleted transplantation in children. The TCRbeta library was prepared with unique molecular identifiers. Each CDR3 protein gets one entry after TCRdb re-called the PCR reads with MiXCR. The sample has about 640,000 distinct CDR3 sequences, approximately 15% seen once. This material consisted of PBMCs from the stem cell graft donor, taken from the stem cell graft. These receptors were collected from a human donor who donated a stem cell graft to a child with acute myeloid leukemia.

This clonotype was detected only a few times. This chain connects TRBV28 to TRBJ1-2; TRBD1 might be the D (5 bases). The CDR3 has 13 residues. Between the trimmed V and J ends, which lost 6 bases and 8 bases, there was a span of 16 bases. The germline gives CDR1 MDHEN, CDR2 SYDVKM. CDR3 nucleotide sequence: TGTGCCAGCAGGGAAACGTCGGGGACCGGCTACACCTTC. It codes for CASRETSGTGYTF.

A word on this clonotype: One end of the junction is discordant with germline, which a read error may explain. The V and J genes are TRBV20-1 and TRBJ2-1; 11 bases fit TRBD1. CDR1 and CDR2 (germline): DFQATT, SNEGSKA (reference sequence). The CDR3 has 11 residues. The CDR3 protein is CSARGTGGTVF. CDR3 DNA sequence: TGCAGTGCTAGAGGGACAGGGGGCACGGTCTTC.

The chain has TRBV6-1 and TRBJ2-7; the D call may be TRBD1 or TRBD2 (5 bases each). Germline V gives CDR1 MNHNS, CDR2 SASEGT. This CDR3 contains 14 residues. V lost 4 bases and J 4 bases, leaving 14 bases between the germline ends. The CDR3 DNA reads TGTGCCAGCAGTGCGTCAGGGAGTAGGTACGAGCAGTACGTC. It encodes CASSASGSRYEQYV.

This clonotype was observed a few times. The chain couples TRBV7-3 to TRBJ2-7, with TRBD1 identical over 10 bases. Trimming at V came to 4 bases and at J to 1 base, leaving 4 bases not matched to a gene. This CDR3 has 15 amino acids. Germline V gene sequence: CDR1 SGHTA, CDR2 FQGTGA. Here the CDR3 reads CASSSGQGSSYEQYF. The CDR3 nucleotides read TGTGCCAGCAGCTCGGGACAGGGGAGTTCCTACGAGCAGTACTTC.

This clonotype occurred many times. The CDR3 nucleotides are TGCAGTGCTAGAGAGGGGGGGCGTTGGACTGAAGCTTTCTTT. Protein product: CSAREGGRWTEAFF. The rearrangement uses TRBV20-1 and TRBJ1-1; D is possibly TRBD1 (6 bases). Germline CDR1 DFQATT, CDR2 SNEGSKA (reference sequence). The CDR3 runs to 14 residues. V shed 0 bases and J shed 5 bases, with 13 bases lying between them.

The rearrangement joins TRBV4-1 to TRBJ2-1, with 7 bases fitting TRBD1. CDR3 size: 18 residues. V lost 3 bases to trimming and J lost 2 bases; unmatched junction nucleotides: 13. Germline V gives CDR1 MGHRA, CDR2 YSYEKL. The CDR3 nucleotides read TGCGCCAGCAGCCACGTCCCCGACCGGGACAGTCCCTACAATGAGCAGTTCTTC. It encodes CASSHVPDRDSPYNEQFF.

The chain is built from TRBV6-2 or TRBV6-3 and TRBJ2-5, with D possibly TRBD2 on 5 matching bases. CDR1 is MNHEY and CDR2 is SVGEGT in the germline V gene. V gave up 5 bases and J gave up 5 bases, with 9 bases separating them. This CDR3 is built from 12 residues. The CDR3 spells CASSGGSETQYF. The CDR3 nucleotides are TGTGCCAGCAGTGGAGGATCCGAGACCCAGTACTTC.

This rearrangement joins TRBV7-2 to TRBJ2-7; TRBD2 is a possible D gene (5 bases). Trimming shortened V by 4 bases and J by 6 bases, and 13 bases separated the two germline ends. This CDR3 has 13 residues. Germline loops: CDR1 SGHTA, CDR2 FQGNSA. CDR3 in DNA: TGTGCCAGCAGCTCAACCGAGGGAGCCGAGCAGTACTTC. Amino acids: CASSSTEGAEQYF. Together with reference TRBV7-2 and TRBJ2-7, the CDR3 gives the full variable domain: GAGVSQSPSNKVTEKGKDVELRCDPISGHTALYWYRQSLGQGLEFLIYFQGNSAPDKSGLPSDRFSAERTGGSVSTLTIQRTQQEDSAVYLCASSSTEGAEQYFGPGTRLTVT.

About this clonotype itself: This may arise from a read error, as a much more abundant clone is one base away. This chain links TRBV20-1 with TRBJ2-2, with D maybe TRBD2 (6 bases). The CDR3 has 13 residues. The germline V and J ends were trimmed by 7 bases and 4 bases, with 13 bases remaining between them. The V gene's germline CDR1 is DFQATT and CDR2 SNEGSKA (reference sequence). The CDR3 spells CSVKGLSTGELFF. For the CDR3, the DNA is TGCAGTGTTAAGGGACTGTCCACCGGGGAGCTGTTTTTT.

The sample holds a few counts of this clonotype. The CDR3 region is CASSLGGRAGDPNTEAFF. In nucleotides, the CDR3 is TGTGCCAGCAGCCTTGGAGGAAGGGCAGGGGATCCGAACACTGAAGCTTTCTTT. V gene TRBV11-2 combines with J gene TRBJ1-1, with D possibly matching TRBD1 (6 bases). The germline V and J ends were trimmed by 5 bases and 1 base, with 23 bases remaining between them. There are 18 residues in the CDR3. Germline values: CDR1 SGHAT, CDR2 FQNNGV.

The CDR3 coding sequence is TGTGCCAGCATCCAAGGCGCTGAGAACACTGAAGCTTTCTTT. It encodes CASIQGAENTEAFF. The V gene is TRBV12-3 or TRBV12-4, the J gene TRBJ1-1; D gene unclear. The CDR3 is made up of 14 amino acids. Trimming took off 7 bases at V and 1 base at J, with 13 bases between the two ends.

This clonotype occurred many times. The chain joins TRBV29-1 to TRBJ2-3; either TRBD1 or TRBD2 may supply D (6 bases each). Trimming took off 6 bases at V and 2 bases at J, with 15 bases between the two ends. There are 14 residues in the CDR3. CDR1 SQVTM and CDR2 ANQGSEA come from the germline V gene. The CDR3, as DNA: TGCAGCGTCTCGGCCGGGGGCCTCACAGATACGCAGTATTTT. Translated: CSVSAGGLTDTQYF.

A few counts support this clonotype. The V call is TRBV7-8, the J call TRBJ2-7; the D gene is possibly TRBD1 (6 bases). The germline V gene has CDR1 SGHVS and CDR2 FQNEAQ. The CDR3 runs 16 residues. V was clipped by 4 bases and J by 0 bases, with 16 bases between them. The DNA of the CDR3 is TGTGCCAGCAGCTCGCGGACAGCTATGAGCTCCTACGAGCAGTACTTC. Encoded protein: CASSSRTAMSSYEQYF.